One TCR beta chain is described in this entry. The target antigen is unknown. This sample is drawn from a study of graft-versus-host responses after intestinal transplantation. Findings of the study overall: Analysis identified GvH clones in recipient marrow, with some appearing first in ileum or blood. With peak circulating GvH clone levels came an association with early post-transplant HvG declines.

CDR1 is MNHEY, CDR2 SMNVEV, per germline (reference sequence). The CDR3 is 15 residues long. Trimming cost V 6 bases and J 2 bases; bases outside gene matches: 7. Sequencing was performed with immunoSEQ multiplex PCR; in TCRdb, only in-frame clones are kept and a portion is missing. The sample has 65,000 to 100,000 clones, 80% to 95% seen once. The sequence derives from a human donor who was the organ donor for an intestinal transplant. The V call is TRBV27, the J call TRBJ2-1; 7 positions match TRBD2. This specimen was unstimulated CD8+ T cells sorted from spleen or lymph node cells, taken before transplant. The CDR3 DNA sequence: TGTGCCAGCAGACCGAGCGCGGGGGCCTACAATGAGCAGTTCTTC. This gives the protein CASRPSAGAYNEQFF.